The 24 T cell receptor beta chains reported below all come from one sample, sequenced in a study of cytomegalovirus exposure and HLA in healthy donors. Method: immunoSEQ multiplex PCR; TCRdb's copy keeps in-frame clones and lacks some. The sample has under 300,000 clones; 70% to 90% are singletons. Material for sequencing was PBMCs. The receptors come from a young woman in good health and CMV-seronegative.

This chain uses TRBV10-1 with TRBJ2-1, with 10 bases fitting TRBD2. The CDR3 runs to 15 residues. V was pared by 5 bases and J by 5 bases, with 6 bases of the junction left unmatched. Germline CDR1 WNHNN, CDR2 SYGVQD (reference sequence). The CDR3 region is CASSPSGGANNEQFF. Here the CDR3 DNA reads TGCGCCAGCAGTCCGAGCGGGGGGGCCAACAATGAGCAGTTCTTC.

The chain links TRBV6-5 to TRBJ1-3; 7 positions match TRBD1. This CDR3 comprises 15 residues. V trimming: 0 bases; J trimming: 2 bases; junction bases outside the gene matches: 1. Germline CDR1 is MNHEY and CDR2 is SVGAGI. CDR3 nucleotide sequence: TGTGCCAGCAGTTACTCCACAGGGGCTGGAAACACCATATATTTT. Translating it yields CASSYSTGAGNTIYF.

The chain recombines TRBV14 with TRBJ1-2; 8 bases agree with TRBD1. Germline values: CDR1 SGHDN, CDR2 FVKESK. This CDR3 is built from 14 residues. Germline trimming cut 4 bases from V and 4 bases from J; bases unmatched to any gene: 5. CDR3 DNA: TGTGCCAGCAGCCCGCAGGGGGCATTCTATGGCTACACCTTC. This sequence encodes CASSPQGAFYGYTF.

The chain is built from TRBV6-6 and TRBJ2-1; no clear D. The germline V and J ends were trimmed by 2 bases and 4 bases, with 6 bases remaining between them. The CDR3 consists of 13 residues. The germline CDR1 and CDR2 sequences are MNHNY and SVGAGI (reference sequence). DNA of the CDR3: TGTGCCAGCAGTTACACGGAGTACAATGAGCAGTTCTTC. Its protein product is CASSYTEYNEQFF.

The genes are TRBV6-6 and TRBJ2-1; 8 bases agree with TRBD2. From germline, CDR1 is MNHNY and CDR2 SVGAGI (reference sequence). There are 14 residues in the CDR3. V lost 5 bases to trimming and J lost 8 bases; unmatched junction nucleotides: 8. CDR3 nucleotide sequence: TGTGCCAGCAGTCTCACTGGACTAGCTGATGAGCAGTTCTTC. It is translated as CASSLTGLADEQFF.

The V and J genes are TRBV9 and TRBJ2-2, with 9 bases aligning to TRBD1. Trimming cost V 4 bases and J 6 bases; bases outside gene matches: 13. This CDR3 has 17 amino acids. Germline V gene sequence: CDR1 SGDLS, CDR2 YYNGEE. The CDR3 sequence is CASSPQVGTGRAGELFF. The CDR3 DNA is TGTGCCAGCAGCCCGCAAGTCGGGACAGGGAGGGCCGGGGAGCTGTTTTTT.

The chain has TRBV28 and TRBJ1-2; 8 bases agree with TRBD1. Unmatched junction bases numbered 11, after V lost 5 bases and J lost 3 bases. The germline V gene encodes CDR1 MDHEN and CDR2 SYDVKM. There are 16 residues in the CDR3. The CDR3 region is CASSAAPDRAYYGYTF. The CDR3 DNA is TGTGCCAGCAGTGCGGCACCGGACAGGGCGTACTATGGCTACACCTTC.

This clone was seen a handful of times. This chain uses TRBV2 with TRBJ2-5, with D perhaps matching TRBD2 (5 bases). The CDR3 covers 12 residues. CDR1 is SNHLY and CDR2 is FYNNEI in the germline V gene. V shed 6 bases and J shed 6 bases, with 11 bases lying between them. The CDR3 bases are TGTGCCAGCAGCGGGATGGGAAAGACCCAGTACTTC. Its protein product is CASSGMGKTQYF.

This rearrangement joins TRBV5-1 to TRBJ2-1; 10 bases are a match to TRBD2. The trim removed 3 bases at V and 1 base at J, leaving 7 bases unmatched. CDR1 and CDR2 (germline): SGHRS, YFSETQ. The CDR3 is 17 amino acids. This CDR3 reads CASSWTSLAGSYNEQFF. CDR3 DNA sequence: TGCGCCAGCAGCTGGACCTCACTAGCGGGATCCTACAATGAGCAGTTCTTC.

This rearrangement joins TRBV4-2 to TRBJ1-5; D is possibly TRBD1 (6 bases). Germline V CDR1 and CDR2: LGHNA, YNFKEQ. The CDR3 is 15 residues long. Trimming shortened V by 1 base and J by 0 bases, and 7 bases separated the two germline ends. The CDR3, as DNA: TGTGCCAGCAGCCAAGGGGACATTAGCAATCAGCCCCAGCATTTT. Translating gives CASSQGDISNQPQHF.

This clone was seen once. This rearrangement joins TRBV4-2 to TRBJ2-2; a weak D match, TRBD2 (5 bases). Trimming took off 3 bases at V and 0 bases at J, with 14 bases between the two ends. This CDR3 has 17 residues. CDR1 is LGHNA, CDR2 YNFKEQ, per germline. The CDR3: CASSHAVGVPNTGELFF. CDR3 coding DNA: TGTGCCAGCAGCCACGCTGTCGGGGTCCCGAACACCGGGGAGCTGTTTTTT.

The chain couples TRBV30 to TRBJ1-5, with 7 bases aligning to TRBD1. The CDR3 covers 17 residues. J was trimmed by 1 base and V by 1 base; bases with no gene match: 10. Germline V gene lookup returns CDR1 GTSNPN and CDR2 SVGIG (reference sequence). In DNA form, the CDR3 reads TGTGCCTGGAGTGCCCAGGGACAGTCGTTAAGCAATCAGCCCCAGCATTTT. Translating it yields CAWSAQGQSLSNQPQHF.

This clone was observed a few times. This chain links TRBV21-1 with TRBJ1-5; the table's D gene call, TRBD1, was not cross checked with the DNA. TRBV21-1 is assigned pseudogene status. The CDR3 spans 15 residues. The CDR3 DNA reads TGTGCCAGCAGCTGTAACAGGGCTAGCAATCAGCCCCAGCATTTT. It translates to CASSCNRASNQPQHF.

The rearrangement links TRBV4-3 to TRBJ1-1; maybe TRBD1 (5 bases). V was clipped by 3 bases and J by 3 bases, with 11 bases between them. Germline lookup yields CDR1 LGHNA and CDR2 YSLEER. The CDR3 is 14 amino acids. CDR3 nucleotide sequence: TGCGCCAGCAGCCATAGCATAGGGGACACTGAAGCTTTCTTT. Translating it yields CASSHSIGDTEAFF.

V usage is TRBV2 and J usage is TRBJ2-3; no clear D. This CDR3 contains 13 residues. Looked up from germline, CDR1 is SNHLY and CDR2 is FYNNEI. Trimming stripped 4 bases from V and 0 bases from J, with 5 bases between. The CDR3 loop reads CASSVLSTDTQYF. The DNA of the CDR3 is TGTGCCAGCAGTGTACTAAGCACAGATACGCAGTATTTT.

The V and J genes are TRBV12-5 and TRBJ2-1; 10 bases line up with TRBD1. V shed 5 bases, J shed 6 bases, and the junction held 7 bases outside the gene matches. The germline gives CDR1 LGHNT, CDR2 FRNRAP. The CDR3 is made up of 15 amino acids. DNA for the CDR3: TGTGCTAGTGGTGCCGGGACAGGGGCGGGCAATGAGCAGTTCTTC. Translated: CASGAGTGAGNEQFF.

The chain employs TRBV5-1 and TRBJ1-2; 12 bases are shared with TRBD1. The germline CDR1 and CDR2 sequences are SGHRS and YFSETQ. Trimming cost V 4 bases and J 7 bases; bases outside gene matches: 11. The CDR3 runs 16 residues. The CDR3 region has the DNA TGCGCCAGCAGCACCACTCCGGGACAGGGGGCTGGTGGCTACACCTTC. It specifies CASSTTPGQGAGGYTF.

The chain uses TRBV27 and TRBJ2-2; D is ambiguous. The CDR3 contains 14 residues. V was shortened by 2 bases and J by 5 bases, with 9 bases between the two germline ends. Germline CDR1 and CDR2: MNHEY and SMNVEV (reference sequence). This chain's CDR3 is CASSLIQITGELFF. CDR3 nucleotide sequence: TGTGCCAGCAGTTTAATACAGATTACCGGGGAGCTGTTTTTT.

The chain links TRBV6-5 to TRBJ2-3; D perhaps matches TRBD2 (5 bases). V lost 7 bases and J lost 0, with 14 bases in between. This CDR3 is built from 15 residues. Germline V CDR1 and CDR2: MNHEY, SVGAGI. The CDR3 reads CASTPRGQSTDTQYF. CDR3 in DNA: TGTGCCAGCACCCCTCGGGGTCAGAGCACAGATACGCAGTATTTT.

The V and J genes are TRBV18 and TRBJ1-1; D is undetermined. The CDR3 consists of 12 residues. Trimming took off 5 bases at V and 3 bases at J, with 7 bases between the two ends. Germline lookup yields CDR1 KGHSH and CDR2 LQKENI. CDR3: CASSTSDTEAFF. DNA for the CDR3: TGTGCCAGCTCAACCAGCGACACTGAAGCTTTCTTT.

This chain connects TRBV4-3 to TRBJ2-7; TRBD2 matches 7 bases. The CDR3 has 14 residues. V lost 5 bases, J lost 1 base, and 5 bases stayed unmatched. Germline lookup yields CDR1 LGHNA and CDR2 YSLEER. DNA of the CDR3: TGCGCCAGCAGCGGGGACTATGGATCCTACGAGCAGTACTTC. The encoded protein is CASSGDYGSYEQYF.

The chain combines TRBV29-1 with TRBJ2-7, with 7 bases lining up with TRBD1. Germline values: CDR1 SQVTM, CDR2 ANQGSEA. The CDR3 has 13 residues. CDR3 sequence: CSVRRDSSYEQYF. CDR3 in DNA: TGCAGTGTACGCCGGGACAGCTCCTACGAGCAGTACTTC.

J is TRBJ1-4 and V is TRBV4-1, with D unclear. The CDR3 length is 16 residues. CDR1 MGHRA and CDR2 YSYEKL come from the germline V gene. Trimming stripped 6 bases from V and 7 bases from J, with 21 bases between. As DNA, the CDR3 is TGCGCCAGCAGTCCAGTGGGTGGCAGAAGCGTTGAAAAACTGTTTTTT. It encodes CASSPVGGRSVEKLFF.

The chain employs TRBV7-7 and TRBJ2-5; a weak D match, TRBD2 (7 bases). This CDR3 spans 16 amino acids. Germline-derived CDR1 and CDR2 are SSHAT and FNYEAQ (reference sequence). V lost 6 bases and J lost 5, with 22 bases in between. The CDR3 DNA reads as TGTGCCAGCAGTTCAGGGGTTGGCGGGAGCCGGGAGACCCAGTACTTC. Translating it yields CASSSGVGGSRETQYF.